This TCR beta chain was documented in a study of T cell responses to AZD1222 COVID-19 vaccine. Study observations and caveats: With two AZD1222 doses given, Spike-specific TCR breadth and depth both rose. Regions left unmutated in variants are reportedly the target of nearly half of spike-specific TCRs. Donors were chiefly white British, with a greater number of females, and clonal diversity was perhaps underestimated. At baseline, just six or seven AZD1222 recipients tested seropositive.

Clones were read by immunoSEQ multiplex PCR, and TCRdb kept only the in-frame ones, dropping some. The data contain under 150,000 clones, about 88% of them seen just once; the ten biggest clones take up over 15%. To note about this clone: Its target is unknown.

The CDR3 runs to 15 residues. Germline CDR1 and CDR2: MDHEN and SYDVKM. The V gene end was trimmed by 6 bases and the J gene end by 6 bases; junction bases not matched to a gene: 4. The receptor was isolated from an adult in good health. The source material was peripheral blood, sampled on day 0 of MenACWY control vaccination. The chain couples TRBV28 to TRBJ1-6; 11 bases fit TRBD1. CDR3 loop: CASSDGQGANSPLHF. As DNA, the CDR3 is TGTGCCAGCAGCGACGGACAGGGGGCTAATTCACCCCTCCACTTT.